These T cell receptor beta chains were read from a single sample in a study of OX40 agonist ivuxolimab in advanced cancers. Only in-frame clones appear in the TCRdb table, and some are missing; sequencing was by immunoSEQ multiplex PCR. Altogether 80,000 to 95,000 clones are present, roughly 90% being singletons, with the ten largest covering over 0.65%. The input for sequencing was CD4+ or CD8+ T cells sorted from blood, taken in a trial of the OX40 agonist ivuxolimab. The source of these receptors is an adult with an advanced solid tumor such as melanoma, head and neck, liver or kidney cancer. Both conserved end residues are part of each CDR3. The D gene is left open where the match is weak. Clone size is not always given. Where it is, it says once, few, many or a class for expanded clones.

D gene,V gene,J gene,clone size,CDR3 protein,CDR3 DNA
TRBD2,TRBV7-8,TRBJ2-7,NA,CASSLGYSSGSQYF,TGTGCCAGCAGCTTAGGGTATTCTAGCGGGAGCCAGTACTTC
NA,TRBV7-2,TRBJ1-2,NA,CASSLGAGMGDGGYTF,TGTGCCAGCAGCTTAGGAGCGGGTATGGGGGACGGTGGCTACACCTTC
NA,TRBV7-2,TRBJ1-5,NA,CASSLASNQPQHF,TGTGCCAGCAGCTTAGCTAGCAATCAGCCCCAGCATTTT
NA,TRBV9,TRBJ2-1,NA,CASSVEASSFDEQFF,TGTGCCAGCAGCGTAGAGGCTAGCTCATTCGATGAGCAGTTCTTC
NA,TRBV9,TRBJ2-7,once,CASSRLGEGPSYEQYF,TGTGCCAGCAGCCGCCTGGGTGAGGGGCCCTCCTACGAGCAGTACTTC
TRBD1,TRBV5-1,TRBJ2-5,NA,CASSLQGYSETQYF,TGCGCCAGCAGCTTACAGGGGTATTCCGAGACCCAGTACTTC
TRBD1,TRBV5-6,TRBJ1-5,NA,CASSGAGTGVNQPQHF,TGTGCCAGCAGCGGGGCCGGGACAGGGGTCAATCAGCCCCAGCATTTT
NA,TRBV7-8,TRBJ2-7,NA,CASSMIETLNEQYF,TGTGCCAGCAGTATGATAGAGACGCTCAACGAGCAGTACTTC
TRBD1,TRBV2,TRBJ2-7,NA,CASTLGVTGGDEQYF,TGTGCCAGCACCTTAGGGGTGACAGGGGGCGACGAGCAGTACTTC
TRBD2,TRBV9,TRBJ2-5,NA,CASSVSSAGVWETQYF,TGTGCCAGCAGCGTATCTTCAGCGGGAGTTTGGGAGACCCAGTACTTC
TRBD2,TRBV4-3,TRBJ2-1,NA,CASSQDRLAGSYNEQFF,TGCGCCAGCAGCCAAGATAGGCTAGCGGGTTCCTACAATGAGCAGTTCTTC
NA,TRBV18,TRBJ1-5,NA,CASSLKEGNQPQHF,TGTGCCAGCTCACTTAAGGAGGGCAATCAGCCCCAGCATTTT
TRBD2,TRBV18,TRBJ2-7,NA,CASSPRLASYEQYF,TGTGCCAGCTCACCCCGACTAGCCTCCTACGAGCAGTACTTC
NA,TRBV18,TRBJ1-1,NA,CASSRDQKNTEAFF,TGTGCCAGCTCACGCGATCAGAAGAACACTGAAGCTTTCTTT
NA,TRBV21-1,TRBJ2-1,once,CASSKASGSYNEQFF,TGTGCCAGCAGCAAGGCTAGCGGGAGTTACAATGAGCAGTTCTTC
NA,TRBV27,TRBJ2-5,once,CASSKIGETQYF,TGTGCCAGCAGCAAGATCGGAGAGACCCAGTACTTC
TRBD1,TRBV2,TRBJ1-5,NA,CASKTGEGNQPQHF,TGTGCCAGCAAGACAGGGGAGGGCAATCAGCCCCAGCATTTT
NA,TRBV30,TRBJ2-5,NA,CAWKSRDRETQYF,TGTGCCTGGAAGTCCCGGGATAGAGAGACCCAGTACTTC
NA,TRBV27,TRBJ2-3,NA,CASSHGLTDTQYF,TGTGCCAGCAGTCACGGTCTCACAGATACGCAGTATTTT
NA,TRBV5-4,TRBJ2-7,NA,CASSAWGADEQYF,TGTGCCAGCAGCGCGTGGGGGGCGGACGAGCAGTACTTC
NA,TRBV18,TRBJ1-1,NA,CASSPTLEWNTEAFF,TGTGCCAGCTCACCGACTCTAGAATGGAACACTGAAGCTTTCTTT
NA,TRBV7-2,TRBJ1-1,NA,CASSLSGLASAMNTEAFF,TGTGCCAGCAGCTTATCAGGACTTGCATCTGCGATGAACACTGAAGCTTTCTTT
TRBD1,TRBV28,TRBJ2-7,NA,CASGQGYEQYF,TGTGCCAGCGGACAGGGTTACGAGCAGTACTTC
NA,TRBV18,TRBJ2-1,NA,CATPRFAGSSGNEQFF,TGTGCCACCCCCCGGTTTGCAGGCAGCAGTGGCAATGAGCAGTTCTTC